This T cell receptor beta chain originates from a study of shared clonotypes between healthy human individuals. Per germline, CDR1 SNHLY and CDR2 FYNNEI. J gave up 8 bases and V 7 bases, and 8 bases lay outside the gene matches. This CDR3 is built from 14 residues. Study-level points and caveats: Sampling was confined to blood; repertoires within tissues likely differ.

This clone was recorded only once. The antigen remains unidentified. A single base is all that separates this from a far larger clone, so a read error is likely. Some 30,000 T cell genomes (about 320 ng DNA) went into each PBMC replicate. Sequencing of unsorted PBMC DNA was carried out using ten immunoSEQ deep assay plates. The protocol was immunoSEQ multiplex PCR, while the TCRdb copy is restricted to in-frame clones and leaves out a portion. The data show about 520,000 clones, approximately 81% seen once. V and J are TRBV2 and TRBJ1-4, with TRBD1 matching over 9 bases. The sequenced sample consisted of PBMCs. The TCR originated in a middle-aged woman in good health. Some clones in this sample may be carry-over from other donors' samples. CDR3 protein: CASILGQGGEKLFF. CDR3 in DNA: TGTGCCAGCATCCTGGGACAGGGAGGCGAAAAACTGTTTTTT.